Listed below are T cell receptor beta chains from one sample, sequenced in a study of cytomegalovirus exposure and HLA in healthy donors. Repertoires were generated with immunoSEQ multiplex PCR, while TCRdb's copy carries only in-frame clones and drops some. This table holds about 200,000 clones, approximately 83% found once. Sequencing was done on a sample of PBMCs. The receptors shown here come from a boy between 2 and 10 years old in good health and CMV-seronegative. The CDR3 runs from the conserved cysteine through the conserved F or W. A D gene is named only where the DNA matches it firmly. Where a row states a size, it is once, few, many or the class of an expanded clone; other rows omit it.

V gene	clone size	D gene	J gene	CDR3 protein	CDR3 DNA
TRBV4-3	few	NA	TRBJ2-7	CASSQESYRPSYEQYF	TGCGCCAGCAGCCAAGAAAGCTATCGTCCGTCCTACGAGCAGTACTTC
TRBV5-1	NA	NA	TRBJ1-1	CASSTQVDTEAFF	TGCGCCAGCAGCACCCAGGTCGACACTGAAGCTTTCTTT
TRBV5-4	few	NA	TRBJ2-7	CASSLMGAGEQYF	TGTGCCAGCAGCTTGATGGGGGCGGGCGAGCAGTACTTC
TRBV5-1	NA	TRBD1	TRBJ1-1	CASSLALQGTVIFF	TGCGCCAGCAGCTTAGCCTTACAGGGGACGGTAATTTTCTTT
TRBV4-3	NA	NA	TRBJ2-7	CASSPNWADYEQYF	TGCGCCAGCAGCCCAAACTGGGCAGACTACGAGCAGTACTTC
TRBV30	once	TRBD2	TRBJ2-5	CAWSVRLAGETQYF	TGTGCCTGGAGTGTGAGGCTAGCGGGAGAGACCCAGTACTTC
TRBV19	NA	NA	TRBJ1-1	CASSMLTGNTEAFF	TGTGCCAGTAGTATGCTGACAGGGAACACTGAAGCTTTCTTT
TRBV7-2	NA	TRBD2	TRBJ2-5	CASSLGLAGGETQYF	TGTGCCAGCAGCTTAGGGCTAGCGGGGGGGGAGACCCAGTACTTC
TRBV5-1	NA	NA	TRBJ2-2	CASSSTQTRLFF	TGCGCCAGCAGCTCGACTCAAACTCGTCTGTTTTTT
TRBV6-4	NA	TRBD1	TRBJ1-5	CASLGTGGDQPQHF	TGTGCCAGCCTCGGGACAGGCGGAGATCAGCCCCAGCATTTT
TRBV4-1	few	NA	TRBJ2-3	CASSQSSVSTDTQYF	TGCGCCAGCAGCCAATCTAGCGTGAGCACAGATACGCAGTATTTT
TRBV15	NA	NA	TRBJ1-6	CATSRDPVNSPLHF	TGTGCCACCAGCAGAGATCCGGTAAATTCACCCCTCCACTTT
TRBV9	NA	TRBD1	TRBJ2-7	CASSSLGQGEQYF	TGTGCCAGCAGCTCTCTAGGACAGGGCGAGCAGTACTTC
TRBV27	NA	NA	TRBJ2-3	CASSLTAPTDTQYF	TGTGCCAGCAGTTTGACAGCCCCAACAGATACGCAGTATTTT
TRBV11-3	few	NA	TRBJ2-7	CASTLRGPRDTYEQYF	TGTGCCAGCACCCTACGCGGCCCTAGAGATACCTACGAGCAGTACTTC
TRBV27	NA	TRBD2	TRBJ2-7	CASSFLAGDSYEQYF	TGTGCCAGCAGTTTCCTAGCGGGCGACTCCTACGAGCAGTACTTC
TRBV4-3	few	NA	TRBJ2-3	CASSHTIADTQYF	TGCGCCAGCAGCCACACGATAGCAGATACGCAGTATTTT
TRBV27	once	TRBD1	TRBJ2-7	CASSHRGAQEQYF	TGTGCCAGCAGCCACAGGGGGGCTCAGGAGCAGTACTTC
TRBV4-3	once	NA	TRBJ2-5	CASSQWVRAGETQYF	TGCGCCAGCAGCCAATGGGTGCGGGCGGGGGAGACCCAGTACTTC
TRBV7-8	NA	TRBD1	TRBJ1-6	CASSFQLTGAPNSPLHF	TGTGCCAGCAGCTTTCAACTAACAGGGGCCCCTAATTCACCCCTCCACTTT
TRBV19	once	TRBD1	TRBJ1-2	CASRAGTGYGYTF	TGTGCCAGTAGGGCCGGGACAGGCTATGGCTACACCTTC
TRBV4-1	NA	NA	TRBJ2-7	CASSQGASGFYEQYF	TGCGCCAGCAGCCAAGGGGCCTCAGGGTTCTACGAGCAGTACTTC
TRBV6-5	NA	TRBD1	TRBJ1-1	CASSYNQGGSEAFF	TGTGCCAGCAGTTACAATCAGGGGGGCTCTGAAGCTTTCTTT
TRBV4-2	once	NA	TRBJ2-3	CASSPLEGGKQDTQYF	TGTGCCAGCAGCCCCCTAGAGGGGGGGAAACAAGATACGCAGTATTTT
TRBV7-2	NA	TRBD2	TRBJ2-3	CASSRTSGRDTQYF	TGTGCCAGCAGCCGGACTAGCGGTAGGGATACGCAGTATTTT
TRBV5-5	NA	TRBD1	TRBJ2-7	CASSFLGQGAGEQYF	TGTGCCAGCAGCTTTCTGGGACAGGGGGCGGGAGAGCAGTACTTC
TRBV2	once	NA	TRBJ2-7	CASSDALYYEQYF	TGTGCCAGCAGTGATGCACTATACTACGAGCAGTACTTC
TRBV19	NA	TRBD2	TRBJ2-3	CASRPDYGGTDTQYF	TGTGCCAGTCGGCCGGACTACGGGGGGACAGATACGCAGTATTTT
TRBV6-5	NA	NA	TRBJ1-5	CASSPRVYQPQHF	TGTGCCAGCAGCCCCCGCGTCTATCAGCCCCAGCATTTT
TRBV5-8	NA	NA	TRBJ2-6	CASSQGGSGANVLTF	TGTGCCAGCAGCCAGGGAGGCTCTGGGGCCAACGTCCTGACTTTC
TRBV7-2	few	NA	TRBJ2-7	CASSLVEGGYEQYF	TGTGCCAGCAGCTTAGTGGAGGGTGGCTACGAGCAGTACTTC
TRBV5-6	NA	NA	TRBJ2-7	CASSLDRVHEQYF	TGTGCCAGCAGCTTGGACAGGGTTCACGAGCAGTACTTC
TRBV19	NA	NA	TRBJ2-7	CASSFGSGSSYEQYF	TGTGCCAGTAGTTTTGGCTCCGGGTCCTCCTACGAGCAGTACTTC
TRBV5-1	NA	NA	TRBJ2-7	CASRVMSGVYEQYF	TGCGCCAGCAGGGTGATGAGCGGAGTCTACGAGCAGTACTTC
TRBV4-3	NA	NA	TRBJ2-3	CASSQVLPSTDTQYF	TGCGCCAGCAGCCAAGTCCTCCCCAGCACAGATACGCAGTATTTT
TRBV5-4	NA	NA	TRBJ2-1	CASSLTGTEMFF	TGTGCCAGCAGCTTGACCGGGACTGAGATGTTCTTC
TRBV29-1	few	TRBD2	TRBJ2-3	CSELAGGDTQYF	TGCAGCGAACTAGCGGGGGGAGATACGCAGTATTTT
TRBV5-6	NA	TRBD1	TRBJ2-5	CASSSDRGQTQYF	TGTGCCAGCAGCTCCGACAGGGGTCAGACCCAGTACTTC
TRBV6-5	NA	NA	TRBJ2-3	CASSYSQGSTDTQYF	TGTGCCAGCAGTTACTCGCAGGGGTCCACAGATACGCAGTATTTT
TRBV7-8	NA	NA	TRBJ2-1	CASSLTRISPEQFF	TGTGCCAGCAGCTTAACGCGAATTTCCCCTGAGCAGTTCTTC
TRBV9	NA	TRBD1	TRBJ1-1	CASSSGQGSTEAFF	TGTGCCAGCAGTTCGGGACAGGGGAGTACTGAAGCTTTCTTT
TRBV7-8	NA	TRBD2	TRBJ2-3	CASSWRGSGSGAADTQYF	TGTGCCAGCAGCTGGCGGGGATCTGGGAGCGGGGCGGCAGATACGCAGTATTTT
TRBV5-4	NA	NA	TRBJ2-3	CASSWGGSTASTDTQYF	TGTGCCAGCAGCTGGGGGGGCTCGACCGCTAGCACAGATACGCAGTATTTT
TRBV6-1	NA	NA	TRBJ2-7	CASSSWPEQYF	TGTGCCAGCAGTTCCTGGCCCGAGCAGTACTTC